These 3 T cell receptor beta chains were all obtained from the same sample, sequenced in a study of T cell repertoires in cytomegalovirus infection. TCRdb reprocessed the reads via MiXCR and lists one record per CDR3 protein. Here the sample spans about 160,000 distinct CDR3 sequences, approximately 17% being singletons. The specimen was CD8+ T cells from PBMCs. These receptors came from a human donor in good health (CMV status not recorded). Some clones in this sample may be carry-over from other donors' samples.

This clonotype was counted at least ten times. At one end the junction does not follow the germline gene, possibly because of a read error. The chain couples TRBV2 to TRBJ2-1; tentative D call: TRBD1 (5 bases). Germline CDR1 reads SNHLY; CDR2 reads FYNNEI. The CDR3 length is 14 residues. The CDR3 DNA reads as TGTGCCAGCAGTGAAGCGGGGCCTATCAATGAGCATCTCTTC. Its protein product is CASSEAGPINEHLF.

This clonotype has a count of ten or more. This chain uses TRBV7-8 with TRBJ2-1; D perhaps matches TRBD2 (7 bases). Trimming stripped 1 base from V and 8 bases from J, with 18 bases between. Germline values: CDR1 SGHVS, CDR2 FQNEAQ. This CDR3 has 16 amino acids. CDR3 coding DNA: TGTGCCAGCAGCTTAGAGGGGGAGGGAGTTACGTATGAGCAGTTCTTC. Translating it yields CASSLEGEGVTYEQFF.

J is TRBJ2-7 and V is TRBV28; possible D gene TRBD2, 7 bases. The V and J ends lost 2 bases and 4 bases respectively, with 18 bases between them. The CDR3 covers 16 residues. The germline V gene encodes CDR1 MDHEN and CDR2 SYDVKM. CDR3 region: CASSLRRGGPIYEQYF. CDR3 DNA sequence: TGTGCCAGCAGTTTACGCCGCGGGGGCCCGATTTACGAGCAGTACTTC.